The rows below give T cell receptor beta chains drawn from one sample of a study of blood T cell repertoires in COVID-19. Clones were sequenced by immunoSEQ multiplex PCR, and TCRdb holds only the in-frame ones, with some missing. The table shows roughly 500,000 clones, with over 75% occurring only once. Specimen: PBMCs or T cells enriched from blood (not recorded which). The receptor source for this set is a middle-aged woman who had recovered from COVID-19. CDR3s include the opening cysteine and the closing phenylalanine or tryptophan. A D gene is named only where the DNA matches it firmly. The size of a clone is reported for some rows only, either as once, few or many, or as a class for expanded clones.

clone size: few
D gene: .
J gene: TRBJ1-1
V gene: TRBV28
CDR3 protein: CASGYRVDTEAFF
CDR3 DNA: TGTGCCAGCGGATACAGGGTTGACACTGAAGCTTTCTTT

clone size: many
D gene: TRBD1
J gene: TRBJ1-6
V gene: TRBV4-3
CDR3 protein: CASSQDLDRIDNSPLHF
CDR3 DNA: TGCGCCAGCAGCCAAGACTTGGACAGGATAGATAATTCACCCCTCCACTTT

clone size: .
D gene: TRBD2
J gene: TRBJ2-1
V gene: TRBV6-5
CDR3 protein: CASSSGSSYNEQFF
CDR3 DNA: TGTGCCAGCAGTAGCGGGAGTTCCTACAATGAGCAGTTCTTC

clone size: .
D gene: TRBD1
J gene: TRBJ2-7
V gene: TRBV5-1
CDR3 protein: CASSLDRGAVEQYF
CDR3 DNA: TGCGCCAGCAGCTTGGACAGGGGAGCAGTCGAGCAGTACTTC

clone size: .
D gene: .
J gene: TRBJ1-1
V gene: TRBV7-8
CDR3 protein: CASSLGGRQSEAFF
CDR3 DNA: TGTGCCAGCAGCTTAGGGGGTAGACAGAGTGAAGCTTTCTTT

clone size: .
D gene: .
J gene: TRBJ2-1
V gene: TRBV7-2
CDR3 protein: CASSSQYNEQFF
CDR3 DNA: TGTGCCAGCAGCTCCCAGTACAATGAGCAGTTCTTC

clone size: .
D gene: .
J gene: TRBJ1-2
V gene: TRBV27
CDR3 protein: CASSDRFHPYGYTF
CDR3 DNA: TGTGCCAGCAGCGACAGGTTCCACCCCTATGGCTACACCTTC

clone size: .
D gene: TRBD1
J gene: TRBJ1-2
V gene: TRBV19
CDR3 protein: CASSSGQENYGYTF
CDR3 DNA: TGTGCCAGTAGTAGCGGACAGGAAAACTATGGCTACACCTTC

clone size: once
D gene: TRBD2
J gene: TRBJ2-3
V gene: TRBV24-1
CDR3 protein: CATSSRGAGAHTDTQYF
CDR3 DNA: TGTGCCACCAGCTCCAGGGGAGCGGGAGCGCACACAGATACGCAGTATTTT

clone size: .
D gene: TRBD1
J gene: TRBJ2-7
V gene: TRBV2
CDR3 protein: CASSEGQGAYEQYF
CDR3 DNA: TGTGCCAGCAGTGAGGGACAGGGTGCTTACGAGCAGTACTTC

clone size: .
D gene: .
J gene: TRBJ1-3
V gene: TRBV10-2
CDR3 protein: CASSEQGGYHSGNTIYF
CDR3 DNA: TGCGCCAGCAGTGAGCAAGGGGGTTACCACTCTGGAAACACCATATATTTT

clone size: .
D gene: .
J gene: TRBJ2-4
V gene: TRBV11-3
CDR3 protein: CASSPSLALAKNIQYF
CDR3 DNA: TGTGCCAGCAGCCCAAGCCTAGCGTTAGCCAAAAACATTCAGTACTTC

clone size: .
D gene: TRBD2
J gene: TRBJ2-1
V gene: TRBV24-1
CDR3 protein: CATSDLGSGSCNEQFF
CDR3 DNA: TGTGCCACCAGTGATTTGGGTAGCGGGAGCTGTAATGAGCAGTTCTTC

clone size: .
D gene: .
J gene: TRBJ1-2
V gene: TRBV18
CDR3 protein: CASSTFGGDYGYTF
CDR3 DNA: TGTGCCAGCTCCACTTTTGGAGGGGACTATGGCTACACCTTC

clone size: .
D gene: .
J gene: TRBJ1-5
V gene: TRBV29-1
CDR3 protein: CSVEEGRGQPQHF
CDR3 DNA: TGCAGCGTTGAGGAAGGGAGAGGACAGCCCCAGCATTTT

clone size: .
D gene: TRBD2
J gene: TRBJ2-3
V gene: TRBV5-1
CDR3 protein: CASSEGLAGYTDTQYF
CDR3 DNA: TGCGCCAGCAGCGAAGGACTAGCGGGATACACAGATACGCAGTATTTT

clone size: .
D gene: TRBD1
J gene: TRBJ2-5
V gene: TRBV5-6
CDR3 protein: CASSLEATGLQETQYF
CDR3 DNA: TGTGCCAGCAGCTTGGAAGCGACAGGGCTCCAAGAGACCCAGTACTTC

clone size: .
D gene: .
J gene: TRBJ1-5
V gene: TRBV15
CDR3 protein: CATSRDKGGQPQHF
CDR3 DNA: TGTGCCACCAGCAGAGATAAGGGAGGGCAGCCCCAGCATTTT

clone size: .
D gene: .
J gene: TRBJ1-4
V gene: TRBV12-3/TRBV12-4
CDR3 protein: CASSFGEKLFF
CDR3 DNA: TGTGCCAGCAGTTTCGGGGAAAAACTGTTTTTT

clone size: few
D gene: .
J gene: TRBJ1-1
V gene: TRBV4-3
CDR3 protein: CASSPSRDSGTEAFF
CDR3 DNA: TGCGCCAGCAGCCCCTCCAGGGATAGTGGCACTGAAGCTTTCTTT

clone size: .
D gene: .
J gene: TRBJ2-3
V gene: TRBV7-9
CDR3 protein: CASSLGQTSLDTQYF
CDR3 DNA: TGTGCCAGCAGCTTAGGGCAGACTAGTTTGGATACGCAGTATTTT

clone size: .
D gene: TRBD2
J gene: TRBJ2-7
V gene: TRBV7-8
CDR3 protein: CASSLSGNRDYEQYF
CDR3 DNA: TGTGCCAGCAGCCTAAGCGGGAATAGGGACTACGAGCAGTACTTC

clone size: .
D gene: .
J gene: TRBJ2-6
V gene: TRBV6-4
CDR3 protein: CASSPGSGANVLTF
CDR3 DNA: TGTGCCAGCAGCCCAGGGTCTGGGGCCAACGTCCTGACTTTC

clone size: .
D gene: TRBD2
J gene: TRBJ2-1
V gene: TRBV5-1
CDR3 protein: CASSPQTSGRYEQFF
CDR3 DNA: TGCGCCAGCAGCCCCCAGACTAGCGGGAGGTATGAGCAGTTCTTC

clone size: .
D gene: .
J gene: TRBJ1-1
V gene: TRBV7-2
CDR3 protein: CASTPGPGQGGETFF
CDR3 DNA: TGTGCCAGCACCCCCGGCCCGGGACAAGGGGGAGAAACTTTCTTT

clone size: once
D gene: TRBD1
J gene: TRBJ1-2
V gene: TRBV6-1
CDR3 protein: CAVSNPGQGAHGYTF
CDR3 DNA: TGTGCCGTTTCGAACCCGGGACAGGGTGCCCATGGCTACACCTTC

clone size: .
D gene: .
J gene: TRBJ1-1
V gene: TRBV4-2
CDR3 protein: CASSQVAASFNLEAFF
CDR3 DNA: TGTGCCAGCAGCCAGGTCGCGGCGAGTTTTAACCTAGAAGCTTTCTTT

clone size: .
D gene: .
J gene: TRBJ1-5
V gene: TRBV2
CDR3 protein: CASNSEGDQPQHF
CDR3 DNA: TGTGCCAGCAATAGTGAGGGCGATCAGCCCCAGCATTTT

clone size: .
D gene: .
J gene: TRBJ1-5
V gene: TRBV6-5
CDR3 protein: CASSYTSRQPQHF
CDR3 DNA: TGTGCCAGCAGTTACACGTCTAGACAGCCCCAGCATTTT

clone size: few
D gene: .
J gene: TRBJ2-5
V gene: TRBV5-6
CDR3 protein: CASSDSTLQETQYF
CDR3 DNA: TGTGCCAGCAGCGATAGCACACTACAAGAGACCCAGTACTTC

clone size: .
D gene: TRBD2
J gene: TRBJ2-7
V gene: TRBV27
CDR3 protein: CASSKRAGGPSEQYF
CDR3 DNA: TGTGCCAGCAGTAAGCGAGCGGGAGGGCCTAGCGAGCAGTACTTC